Following are 18 T cell receptor beta chains from one sample sequenced in a study of CD8+ T cells in alopecia areata (dated by TCRdb to the late 2010s). Library method: the immunoSEQ multiplex PCR assay. For TCR sequencing, RNA was extracted from every sample and reverse transcribed into cDNA to serve as template. TCRdb's version of the immuneACCESS table is confined to in-frame rearrangements and falls short of the full clone set. An unresolved V gene accounts for under half of the shortfall where checked; the remainder is of unknown origin. Present in this sample are about 23,000 clones, around 56% of which were seen just once. Less than 35% of the sample belongs to the ten largest clones. The sequenced material came from NKG2D-high CD8+ T cells sorted from blood. What this sample's cell subset or site label stands for: sorted CD8+ NKG2D-high blood T cells. Every receptor here comes from a human donor with alopecia areata.

This chain links TRBV2 with TRBJ2-3; 7 bases map to TRBD2. The length of the CDR3 is 15 residues. Trimming removed 4 bases from V and 3 bases from J; junction bases left unmatched: 7. Germline lookup yields CDR1 SNHLY and CDR2 FYNNEI. The CDR3 is CASSVSTGGTDTQYF. The CDR3 DNA is TGTGCCAGCAGTGTTTCTACGGGAGGTACAGATACGCAGTATTTT.

This chain links TRBV6-5 with TRBJ1-1, with no clear D. CDR1 is MNHEY, CDR2 SVGAGI, per germline. The CDR3 runs 15 residues. The V gene lost 0 bases and the J gene lost 5 bases, with 13 bases spanning the gap. The CDR3 region has the DNA TGTGCCAGCAGTTACTCGGCACTCCTAGGGACTGAAGCTTTCTTT. Translating it yields CASSYSALLGTEAFF.

The CDR3 nucleotides are TGTGCCAGCAGCTTGACCAGGGTTCGCGAGCAGTACTTC. As protein: CASSLTRVREQYF. The gene calls are TRBV5-6 and TRBJ2-5; D possibly corresponds to TRBD1 (5 bases). The DNA end is a closer match to TRBJ2-7, so the J assignment may be wrong. There are 13 residues in the CDR3. Looked up from germline, CDR1 is SGHDT and CDR2 is YYEEEE.

The gene calls are TRBV7-9 and TRBJ1-5; D not certain. This CDR3 comprises 15 residues. Between the trimmed V and J ends, which lost 5 bases and 4 bases, there was a span of 15 bases. Per germline, CDR1 SEHNR and CDR2 FQNEAQ (reference sequence). CDR3 bases: TGTGCCAGCAGCCTCCCGGGCGGGTCAAATCAGCCCCAGCATTTT. This translates into CASSLPGGSNQPQHF.

The chain couples TRBV27 to TRBJ1-2; no reliable D call. Looked up from germline, CDR1 is MNHEY and CDR2 is SMNVEV (reference sequence). The CDR3 totals 16 residues. V lost 2 bases and J 1 base, leaving 14 bases between the germline ends. CDR3 coding DNA: TGTGCCAGCAGTTTACCTACTCGGACGGATAACTATGGCTACACCTTC. As protein: CASSLPTRTDNYGYTF.

This clone appeared a few times. V usage is TRBV4-1 and J usage is TRBJ2-4; D unclear. Per the germline V gene, CDR1 is MGHRA and CDR2 is YSYEKL. The ends were cut back, 4 bases at V and 1 base at J, with 8 bases in the middle. CDR3 length: 14 residues. CDR3 residues: CASSPHFAKNIQYF. The CDR3 DNA sequence: TGCGCCAGCAGCCCGCACTTTGCCAAAAACATTCAGTACTTC.

There are a few counts of this clone. The V call is TRBV5-1, the J call TRBJ2-5; D assignment may be TRBD1 or TRBD2 (5 bases each). Between the trimmed V and J ends, which lost 3 bases and 1 base, there was a span of 16 bases. The CDR3 has 16 amino acids. Germline values: CDR1 SGHRS, CDR2 YFSETQ. CDR3 bases: TGCGCCAGCAGCTCGGACTCCTCAGGGCCCCAAGAGACCCAGTACTTC. Protein sequence: CASSSDSSGPQETQYF.

This chain connects TRBV4-2 to TRBJ2-1, with D perhaps matching TRBD1 (6 bases). The CDR3 consists of 14 residues. Germline CDR1 LGHNA, CDR2 YNFKEQ. With 6 bases removed from V and 3 bases from J, the gap between germline ends came to 12 bases. The CDR3 bases are TGTGCCAGCAGTGGGTTAGGGGGCTACAATGAGCAGTTCTTC. It specifies CASSGLGGYNEQFF.

The V call is TRBV7-9, the J call TRBJ2-7; 8 nucleotides line up with TRBD1. This CDR3 region has 12 residues. CDR1 is SEHNR and CDR2 is FQNEAQ in the germline V gene (reference sequence). V shed 7 bases, J shed 5 bases, and the junction held 4 bases outside the gene matches. Here the CDR3 reads CASTGQGNEQYF. CDR3 bases: TGTGCCAGCACCGGACAGGGTAACGAGCAGTACTTC.

The CDR3 reads CASRGPSSYEQYF. In DNA, the CDR3 is TGTGCCAGCAGGGGACCTAGCTCCTACGAGCAGTACTTC. The V and J genes are TRBV25-1 and TRBJ2-7, with D possibly called TRBD1 or TRBD2 (5 bases each). Trimming took off 6 bases at V and 0 bases at J, with 9 bases between the two ends. This CDR3 region has 13 residues. The germline V gene encodes CDR1 MGHDK and CDR2 SYGVNS.

This clone has a handful of counts. The chain employs TRBV28 and TRBJ2-3; the D gene is possibly TRBD2 (5 bases). The CDR3 contains 14 residues. Germline V gene sequence: CDR1 MDHEN, CDR2 SYDVKM. V gave up 4 bases and J gave up 4 bases, with 12 bases separating them. Here the CDR3 DNA reads TGTGCCAGCAGTTCCATCTCTAGCCCAGATACGCAGTATTTT. Its translation is CASSSISSPDTQYF.

The chain joins TRBV28 to TRBJ2-4, with TRBD2 matching over 7 bases. Germline-derived CDR1 and CDR2 are MDHEN and SYDVKM. This CDR3 comprises 17 residues. The junction had 11 bases not matched to a gene; V was cut back by 3 bases and J by 3 bases. The CDR3 DNA follows: TGTGCCAGCAGTTTCCCGGGGGAGGGCCTTGTCAAAAACATTCAGTACTTC. Amino acids: CASSFPGEGLVKNIQYF. The full variable domain, its missing parts supplied by reference TRBV28 and TRBJ2-4, is DVKVTQSSRYLVKRTGEKVFLECVQDMDHENMFWYRQDPGLGLRLIYFSYDVKMKEKGDIPEGYSVSREKKERFSLILESASTNQTSMYLCASSFPGEGLVKNIQYFGAGTRLSVL.

The V call is TRBV29-1, the J call TRBJ2-5; possibly TRBD2 for D (6 bases). V was pared by 3 bases and J by 7 bases, with 12 bases between. CDR3 size: 12 residues. The germline V gene encodes CDR1 SQVTM and CDR2 ANQGSEA. CDR3 protein: CSVDGGAGTQYF. For the CDR3, the DNA is TGCAGCGTTGACGGCGGGGCAGGGACCCAGTACTTC.

Ten or more counts support this clone. The rearrangement links TRBV6-6 to TRBJ2-1, with TRBD2 matching over 8 bases. The CDR3 has 14 amino acids. Looked up from germline, CDR1 is MNHNY and CDR2 is SVGAGI (reference sequence). The ends lost 4 bases at V and 8 bases at J; junction bases unmatched: 7. In DNA form, the CDR3 reads TGTGCCAGCAGTTGGCGTGGACTAGCCGATGAGCAGTTCTTC. This translates into CASSWRGLADEQFF.

J is TRBJ2-4 and V is TRBV6-6; TRBD2 agrees at 7 bases. V lost 2 bases, J lost 0 bases, and 1 base stayed unmatched. Per germline, CDR1 MNHNY and CDR2 SVGAGI (reference sequence). This CDR3 is built from 15 residues. The DNA for the CDR3 is TGTGCCAGCAGTTACGGGGGGGGAGCCAAAAACATTCAGTACTTC. This gives the protein CASSYGGGAKNIQYF.

CDR3 residues: CASSGQQETQYF. The DNA for the CDR3 is TGCGCCAGCAGTGGGCAGCAAGAGACCCAGTACTTC. The genes are TRBV10-2 and TRBJ2-5; unclear D gene. This CDR3 contains 12 residues. Trimming pared 4 bases from V and 2 bases from J, leaving 5 bases between. CDR1 and CDR2 from the germline V gene are WSHSY and SAAADI.

This clone was seen a few times. J is TRBJ2-6 and V is TRBV29-1, with TRBD1 identical over 8 bases. After removal of 5 bases from V and 2 bases from J, the junction contained 5 bases not matched to a gene. Germline V CDR1 and CDR2: SQVTM, ANQGSEA. This CDR3 is built from 15 residues. CDR3 DNA sequence: TGCAGCGTTACAGGGGGTACGGCTGGGGCCAACGTCCTGACTTTC. Its protein is CSVTGGTAGANVLTF.

The rearrangement joins TRBV7-6 to TRBJ2-3; 7 bases match TRBD2. Germline CDR1 is SGHVS and CDR2 is FNYEAQ. This CDR3 has 15 residues. Trimming cost V 5 bases and J 2 bases; bases outside gene matches: 7. CDR3 nucleotides: TGTGCCAGCAGCCCAGGGAGGGCCCTCACAGATACGCAGTATTTT. This encodes CASSPGRALTDTQYF.